This is a list of T cell receptor beta chains from one sample in a study of cytomegalovirus exposure and HLA in healthy donors. TCRdb keeps only in-frame clones here, not all; method: immunoSEQ multiplex PCR. The sample lists roughly 120,000 clones, about 60% occurring once. The sample consisted of PBMCs. These receptor sequences come from a woman in her twenties or thirties in good health and CMV-seronegative. CDR3s include the opening cysteine and the closing phenylalanine or tryptophan. A D gene is named only where the DNA matches it firmly. Rows may omit the clone size; those that give it use once, few, many or a size class.

V: TRBV5-1; J: TRBJ1-4; size: NA; D: NA; DNA: TGCGCCAGCAGCTTCCAGGGGATTACTAATGAAAAACTGTTTTTT; CDR3: CASSFQGITNEKLFF
V: TRBV25-1; J: TRBJ2-2; size: few; D: NA; DNA: TGTGCCAGCAGTGTAGGGAACAGGGACACCGGGGAGCTGTTTTTT; CDR3: CASSVGNRDTGELFF
V: TRBV9; J: TRBJ2-7; size: NA; D: NA; DNA: TGTGCCAGCAGCACGGGACTGAGGGGGGGGGAGCAGTACTTC; CDR3: CASSTGLRGGEQYF
V: TRBV30; J: TRBJ1-5; size: NA; D: TRBD1; DNA: TGTGCCTGGACCTACGGGACAGATAGCAATCAGCCCCAGCATTTT; CDR3: CAWTYGTDSNQPQHF
V: TRBV7-6; J: TRBJ2-5; size: NA; D: TRBD2; DNA: TGTGCCAGCAGCTTAGTTTCTAGCGGGAGGGTACAAGAGACCCAGTACTTC; CDR3: CASSLVSSGRVQETQYF
V: TRBV19; J: TRBJ2-1; size: NA; D: NA; DNA: TGTGCCAGTAGTATGGGGGGCAGTTGGGACAGAAACTACAATGAGCAGTTCTTC; CDR3: CASSMGGSWDRNYNEQFF
V: TRBV11-2; J: TRBJ1-1; size: NA; D: NA; DNA: TGTGCCAGCAGCCTTGACATGAACACTGAAGCTTTCTTT; CDR3: CASSLDMNTEAFF
V: TRBV2; J: TRBJ2-1; size: few; D: NA; DNA: TGTGCCAGCAGTGAATGGCAGAGGAAGTTCTTC; CDR3: CASSEWQRKFF
V: TRBV5-6; J: TRBJ2-3; size: few; D: NA; DNA: TGTGCCAGCAGCTTGGTTGACAGCGAGGATACGCAGTATTTT; CDR3: CASSLVDSEDTQYF
V: TRBV19; J: TRBJ2-1; size: NA; D: NA; DNA: TGTGCCAGTAGTAGGGTGGGGGGCTCCTACAATGAGCAGTTCTTC; CDR3: CASSRVGGSYNEQFF
V: TRBV19; J: TRBJ1-1; size: NA; D: TRBD1; DNA: TGTGCCGCCACAGGGGGGGAGAACACTGAAGCTTTCTTT; CDR3: CAATGGENTEAFF
V: TRBV28; J: TRBJ1-2; size: few; D: NA; DNA: TGTGCCAGCAGTTTAGCGGGCAGGGGAGATGGCTACACCTTC; CDR3: CASSLAGRGDGYTF
V: TRBV28; J: TRBJ1-2; size: NA; D: TRBD1; DNA: TGTGCCAGCAGTTTAGGGGGAGGACAGGGTAAATCTGGCTACACCTTC; CDR3: CASSLGGGQGKSGYTF
V: TRBV28; J: TRBJ2-7; size: NA; D: TRBD1; DNA: TGTGCCAGCAGCCGGACAGGGTCCGTCTACGAGCAGTACTTC; CDR3: CASSRTGSVYEQYF
V: TRBV28; J: TRBJ2-7; size: NA; D: TRBD2; DNA: TGTGCCAGCGAGACTAGCGGGACGTCCTACGAGCAGTACTTC; CDR3: CASETSGTSYEQYF